One TCR beta chain is described in this entry. This CDR3 has 16 residues. Germline V lookup: CDR1 SEHNR, CDR2 FQNEAQ (reference sequence). J gave up 2 bases and V 5 bases, and 11 bases lay outside the gene matches. TCRdb keeps only in-frame clones here, not all; method: immunoSEQ multiplex PCR. Of some 490,000 clones in the sample, 70% to 80% were seen once. This sample was included in a study of shared clonotypes between healthy human individuals. Sequenced sample: PBMCs. The V gene is TRBV7-9, the J gene TRBJ2-5; 7 bases line up with TRBD1. This receptor was obtained from a woman in her thirties or forties in good health. Some clones in this sample may be carry-over from other donors' samples. The CDR3 DNA follows: TGTGCCAGCAGCCGAATCCCTTGGGACAGTCAAGAGACCCAGTACTTC. It yields the protein CASSRIPWDSQETQYF.